This T cell receptor beta chain was captured in a study of T cell repertoires in cytomegalovirus infection. TCRdb reprocessed the reads with MiXCR, giving one entry per CDR3 protein. The sample consists of approximately 120,000 distinct CDR3 sequences, 32% of them appearing once. In its sample, this clonotype was seen once. Antigen: not known. The sample in question was CD8+ T cells from cultured PBMCs, obtained from culture after CMV antigen stimulation. The source is a human donor in good health (CMV status not recorded). Some clones in this sample may be carry-over from other donors' samples.

The CDR3 DNA follows: TGTGCTAGTGGTTTGGTAAAGGGTCCTGGGGGGGGGGTAGGAGCTTTCTTT. Translating it yields CASGLVKGPGGGVGAFF. V gene TRBV12-5 combines with J gene TRBJ1-1; D perhaps matches TRBD1 (5 bases). Germline V gene sequence: CDR1 LGHNT, CDR2 FRNRAP. The V gene lost 0 bases and the J gene lost 10 bases, with 24 bases spanning the gap. The CDR3 length is 17 residues.